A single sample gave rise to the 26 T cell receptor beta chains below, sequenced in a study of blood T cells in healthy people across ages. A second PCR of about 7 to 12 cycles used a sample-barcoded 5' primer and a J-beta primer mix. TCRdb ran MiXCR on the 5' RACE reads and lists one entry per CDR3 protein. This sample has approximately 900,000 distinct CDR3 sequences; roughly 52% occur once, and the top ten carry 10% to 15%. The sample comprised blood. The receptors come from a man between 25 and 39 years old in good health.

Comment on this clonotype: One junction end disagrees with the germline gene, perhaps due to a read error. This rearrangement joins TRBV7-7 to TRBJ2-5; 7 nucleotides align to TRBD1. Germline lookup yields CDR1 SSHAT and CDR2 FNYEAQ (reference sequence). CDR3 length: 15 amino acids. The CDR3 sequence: CASSSPRDSQETQYF. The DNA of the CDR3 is TGTGCTAGCAGCTCCCCCCGGGACAGCCAAGAGACCCAGTACTTC.

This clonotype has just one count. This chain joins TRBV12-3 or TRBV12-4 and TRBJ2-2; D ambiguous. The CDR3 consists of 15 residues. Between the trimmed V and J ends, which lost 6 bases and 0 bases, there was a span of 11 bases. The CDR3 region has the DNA TGTGCCAGCAGCCCCATAGGGTCGAACACCGGGGAGCTGTTTTTT. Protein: CASSPIGSNTGELFF.

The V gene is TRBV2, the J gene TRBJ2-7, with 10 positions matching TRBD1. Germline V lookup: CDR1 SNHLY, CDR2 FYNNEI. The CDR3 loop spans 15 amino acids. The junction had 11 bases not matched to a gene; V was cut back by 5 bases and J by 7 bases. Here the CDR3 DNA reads TGTGCCAGCAGTATCGGGACAGGGGCCTACAATGAGCAGTACTTC. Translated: CASSIGTGAYNEQYF. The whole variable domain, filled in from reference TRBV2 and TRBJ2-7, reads EPEVTQTPSHQVTQMGQEVILRCVPISNHLYFYWYRQILGQKVEFLVSFYNNEISEKSEIFDDQFSVERPDGSNFTLKIRSTKLEDSAMYFCASSIGTGAYNEQYFGPGTRLTVT.

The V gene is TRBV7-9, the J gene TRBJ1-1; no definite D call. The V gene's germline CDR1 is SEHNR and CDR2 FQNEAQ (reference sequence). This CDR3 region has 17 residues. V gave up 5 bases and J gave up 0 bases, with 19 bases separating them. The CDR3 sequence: CASSTHDWQSVNTEAFF. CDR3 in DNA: TGTGCCAGCAGCACACACGACTGGCAGTCAGTGAACACTGAAGCTTTCTTT.

The CDR3: CASSRTTTGLLGNEQYF. In DNA form, the CDR3 reads TGTGCCAGCAGCCGCACCACCACGGGACTCCTCGGGAATGAGCAGTACTTC. V and J are TRBV4-2 and TRBJ2-1; weak D call: TRBD2 (6 bases). The end of the DNA is better explained by TRBJ2-7, so the J call may be wrong. This CDR3 is built from 17 residues. Germline CDR1 LGHNA, CDR2 YNFKEQ.

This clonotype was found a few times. The CDR3 region has the DNA TGTGCCACCAGTGAAGGGGGAGCCATTAACTATGGCTACACCTTC. Translated, it gives CATSEGGAINYGYTF. The V gene is TRBV24-1, the J gene TRBJ1-2, with D maybe TRBD1 (6 bases). This CDR3 is 15 amino acids long. Germline V gene lookup returns CDR1 KGHDR and CDR2 SFDVKD. The V end lost 4 bases, the J end lost 1 base, and 12 bases lay between the germline ends.

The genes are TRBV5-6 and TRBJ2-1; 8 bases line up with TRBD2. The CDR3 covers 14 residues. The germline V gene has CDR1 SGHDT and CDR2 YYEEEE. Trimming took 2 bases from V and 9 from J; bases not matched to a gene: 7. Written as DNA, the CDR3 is TGTGCCAGCAGCTTAGCGGGGGCAAACAGTGAGCAGTTCTTC. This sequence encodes CASSLAGANSEQFF.

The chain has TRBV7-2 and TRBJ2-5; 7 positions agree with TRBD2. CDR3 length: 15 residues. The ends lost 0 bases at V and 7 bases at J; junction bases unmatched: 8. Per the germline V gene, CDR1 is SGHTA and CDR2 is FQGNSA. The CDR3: CASSLAGGGDGTQYF. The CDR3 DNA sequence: TGTGCCAGCAGCTTAGCTGGGGGAGGGGATGGGACCCAGTACTTC.

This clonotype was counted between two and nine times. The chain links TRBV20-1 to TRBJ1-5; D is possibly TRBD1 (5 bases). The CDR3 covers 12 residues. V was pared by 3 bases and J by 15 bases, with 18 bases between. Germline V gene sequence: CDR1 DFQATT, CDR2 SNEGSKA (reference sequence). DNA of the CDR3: TGCAGTGCTAGTCCGGGGCCGCACCGGTGGCATTTT. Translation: CSASPGPHRWHF.

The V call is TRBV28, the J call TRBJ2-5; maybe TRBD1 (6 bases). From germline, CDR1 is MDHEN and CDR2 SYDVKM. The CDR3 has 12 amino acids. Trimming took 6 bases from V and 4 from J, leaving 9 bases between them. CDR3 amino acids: CASSNRVETQYF. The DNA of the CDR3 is TGTGCCAGCAGCAACAGGGTAGAGACCCAGTACTTC.

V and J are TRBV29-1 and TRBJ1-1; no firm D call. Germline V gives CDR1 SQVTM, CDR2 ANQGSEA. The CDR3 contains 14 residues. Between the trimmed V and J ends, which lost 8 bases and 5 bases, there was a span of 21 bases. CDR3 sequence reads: CSFAVSLGWTEAFF. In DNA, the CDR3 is TGCAGCTTCGCTGTATCCTTAGGGTGGACTGAAGCTTTCTTT.

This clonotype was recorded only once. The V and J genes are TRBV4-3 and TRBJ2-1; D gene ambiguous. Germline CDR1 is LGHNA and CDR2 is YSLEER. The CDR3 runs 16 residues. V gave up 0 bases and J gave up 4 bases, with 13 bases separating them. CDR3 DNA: TGCGCCAGCAGCCAAGATCTAAGACTGGTATACAATGAGCAGTTCTTC. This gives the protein CASSQDLRLVYNEQFF.

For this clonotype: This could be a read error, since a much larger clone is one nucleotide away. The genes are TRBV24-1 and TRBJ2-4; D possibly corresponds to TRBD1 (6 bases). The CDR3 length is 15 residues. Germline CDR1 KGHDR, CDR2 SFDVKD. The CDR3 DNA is TGTGCCACCAGTGACTCGCAGGGGAGCAAAGACATTCAGTACTTC. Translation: CATSDSQGSKDIQYF.

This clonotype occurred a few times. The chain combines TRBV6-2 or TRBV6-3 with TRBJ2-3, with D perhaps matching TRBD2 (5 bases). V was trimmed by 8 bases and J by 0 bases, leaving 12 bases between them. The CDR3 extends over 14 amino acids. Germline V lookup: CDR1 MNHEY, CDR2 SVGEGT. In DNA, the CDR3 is TGTGCCAGCGGGAGCGGATCTAGCACAGATACGCAGTATTTT. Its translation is CASGSGSSTDTQYF.

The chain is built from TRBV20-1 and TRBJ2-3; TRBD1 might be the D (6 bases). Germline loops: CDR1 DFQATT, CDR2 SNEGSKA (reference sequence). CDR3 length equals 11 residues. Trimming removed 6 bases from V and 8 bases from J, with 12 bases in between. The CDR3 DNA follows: TGCAGTGCAGAGGGGGATGTTACGCAGTATTTT. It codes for CSAEGDVTQYF.

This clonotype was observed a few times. This CDR3 reads CASSQAAGTGVNQPQHF. In DNA form, the CDR3 reads TGCGCCAGCAGCCAGGCCGCCGGGACAGGGGTTAATCAGCCCCAGCATTTT. The chain employs TRBV4-1 and TRBJ1-5; 10 positions agree with TRBD1. The CDR3 runs to 17 residues. Germline V lookup: CDR1 MGHRA, CDR2 YSYEKL. V shed 3 bases, J shed 4 bases, and the junction held 9 bases outside the gene matches.

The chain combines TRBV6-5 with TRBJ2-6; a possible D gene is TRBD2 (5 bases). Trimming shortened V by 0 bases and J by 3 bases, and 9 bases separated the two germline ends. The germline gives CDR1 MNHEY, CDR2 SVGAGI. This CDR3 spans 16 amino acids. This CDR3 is CASSYSGVGGANVLTF. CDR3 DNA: TGTGCCAGCAGTTACTCCGGGGTTGGTGGGGCCAACGTCCTGACTTTC.

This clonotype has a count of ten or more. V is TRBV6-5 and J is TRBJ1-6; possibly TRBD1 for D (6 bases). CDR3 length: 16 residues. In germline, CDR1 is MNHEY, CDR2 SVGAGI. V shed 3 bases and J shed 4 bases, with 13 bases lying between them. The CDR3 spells CASSYRGTPYNSPLHF. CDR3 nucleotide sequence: TGTGCCAGCAGTTATCGCGGGACACCTTATAATTCACCCCTCCACTTT.

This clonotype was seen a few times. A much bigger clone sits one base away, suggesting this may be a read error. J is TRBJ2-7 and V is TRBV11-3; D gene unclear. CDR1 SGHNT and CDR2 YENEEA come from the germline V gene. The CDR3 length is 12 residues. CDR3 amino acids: CASSSYSDEQYF. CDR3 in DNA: TGTGCCAGCAGCTCCTACTCCGACGAGCAGTACTTC.

The CDR3 reads CASSNGTGGETNYGYTF. In DNA, the CDR3 is TGTGCCAGCAGCAACGGGACAGGGGGCGAAACTAACTATGGCTACACCTTC. The chain has TRBV21-1 and TRBJ1-2; TRBD1, as called in the table, went unchecked against the DNA. TRBV21-1 is deemed a pseudogene. The CDR3 contains 17 residues.

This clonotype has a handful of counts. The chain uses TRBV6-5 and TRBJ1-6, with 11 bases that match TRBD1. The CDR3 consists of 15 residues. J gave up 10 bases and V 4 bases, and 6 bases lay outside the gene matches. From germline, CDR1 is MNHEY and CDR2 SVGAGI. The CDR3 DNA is TGTGCCAGCAGTTCCGGGACAGGGGGTCGATCACCCCTCCACTTT. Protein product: CASSSGTGGRSPLHF.

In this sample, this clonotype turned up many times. This chain's CDR3 is CASSREGEQYF. The CDR3, as DNA: TGTGCCAGCAGCCGGGAGGGAGAGCAGTACTTC. The chain joins TRBV6-2 or TRBV6-3 to TRBJ2-7, with 8 bases fitting TRBD2. After removal of 6 bases from V and 7 bases from J, the junction contained 2 bases not matched to a gene. Germline V lookup: CDR1 MNHEY, CDR2 SVGEGT. This CDR3 contains 11 residues.

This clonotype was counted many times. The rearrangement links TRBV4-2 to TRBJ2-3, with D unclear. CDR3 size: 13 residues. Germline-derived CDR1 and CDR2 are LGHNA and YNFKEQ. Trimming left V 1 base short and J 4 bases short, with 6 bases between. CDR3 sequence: CASSQGTADTQYF. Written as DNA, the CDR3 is TGTGCCAGCAGCCAAGGAACGGCAGATACGCAGTATTTT.

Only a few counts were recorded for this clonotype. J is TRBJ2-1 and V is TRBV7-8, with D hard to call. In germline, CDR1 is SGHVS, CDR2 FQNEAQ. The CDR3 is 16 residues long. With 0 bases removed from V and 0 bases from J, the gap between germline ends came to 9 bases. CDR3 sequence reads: CASSLATSSSYNEQFF. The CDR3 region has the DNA TGTGCCAGCAGCTTAGCAACTTCGAGCTCCTACAATGAGCAGTTCTTC.

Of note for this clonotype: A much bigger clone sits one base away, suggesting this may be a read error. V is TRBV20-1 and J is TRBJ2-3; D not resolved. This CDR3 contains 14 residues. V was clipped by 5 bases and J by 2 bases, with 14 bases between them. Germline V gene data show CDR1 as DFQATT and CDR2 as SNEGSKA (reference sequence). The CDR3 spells CSALVGYNTDTQYF. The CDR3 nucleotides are TGCAGTGCTCTAGTGGGGTACAACACAGATACGCAGTATTTT.

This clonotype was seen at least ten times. The CDR3 loop reads CSARDKRGGYTEAFF. CDR3 sequence (DNA): TGCAGTGCTAGAGATAAAAGGGGGGGGTACACTGAAGCTTTCTTT. This chain uses TRBV20-1 with TRBJ1-1; possible D gene TRBD1, 6 bases. The CDR3 extends over 15 amino acids. Trimming stripped 0 bases from V and 3 bases from J, with 14 bases between. The germline V gene has CDR1 DFQATT and CDR2 SNEGSKA (reference sequence).